Described below is a single TCR beta chain sequence and its context. The antigen is not known. Deep was the level used in running the assay. Assay used: immunoSEQ multiplex PCR; TCRdb lists only in-frame clones, some missing. The sample contains about 2 million clones, 85% to 95% of which appear only once. All of the donors resided in Nashville, Tennessee, and each was a Caucasian adult. This CDR3 region has 14 residues. With 7 bases removed from V and 2 bases from J, the gap between germline ends came to 14 bases. Germline V lookup: CDR1 MNHEY, CDR2 SMNVEV (reference sequence). This entry comes from a study of shared clonotypes between healthy human individuals. Overall study findings and caveats: A reduction in generation probabilities was seen for non-shared clonotypes relative to those shared by all four donors. Naive subsets generally exceeded memory subsets in estimated richness.

This receptor was obtained from a man between 18 and 35 years old in good health. Sample: naive CD4+ T cells sorted from blood. Subset of the sample: CD45RA+ positively selected. This chain connects TRBV27 to TRBJ1-1; TRBD1 might be the D (5 bases). For the CDR3, the DNA is TGTGCCAGCACCCACAGGCCTGAAAACACTGAAGCTTTCTTT. Translated, it gives CASTHRPENTEAFF.